This T cell receptor (beta chain) was found in a study of blood T cell repertoires in COVID-19. Study-level information: Donors in the United States, Italy and Spain gave samples during acute or convalescent COVID-19. PBMCs, B-cell-depleted T cells, or T cells were the source of the cDNA or gDNA that made up the material.

The authors' processing: Amplifying reference gene primers gave estimates of nucleated cell counts. Measured with immunoSEQ multiplex PCR; TCRdb has only the in-frame clones, and not every one. V and J calls and clone size are copied from that table; D and trimming were computed from the DNA. The sample shows 150,000 or so clones, 88% of them seen only once. Germline lookup yields CDR1 GTSNPN and CDR2 SVGIG (reference sequence). The CDR3 spans 14 residues. Between the trimmed V and J ends, which lost 2 bases and 4 bases, there was a span of 11 bases. The clonotype originates from a man aged 60-69 years with acute or convalescent COVID-19. Sequences were obtained from peripheral blood. The rearrangement links TRBV30 to TRBJ1-4; no clear D. The CDR3 coding sequence is TGTGCCTGGAGTTCAACAGAGATTAATGAAAAACTGTTTTTT. It translates to CAWSSTEINEKLFF.